This T cell receptor beta chain was observed in a study of T cell repertoires in cytomegalovirus infection. TCRdb processed the reads anew with MiXCR; each CDR3 protein has one entry. Seen here are approximately 910,000 distinct CDR3 sequences, 30% to 40% observed once, and the top ten hold roughly an eighth. This clonotype was picked up a small number of times. No antigen is known for it. This material consisted of cultured CD8+ T cells from PBMCs, taken from culture after CMV antigen stimulation. This receptor was obtained from a human donor in good health (CMV status not recorded). Some clones in this sample may be carry-over from other donors' samples.

This CDR3 is CASSLIRTEAFF. DNA for the CDR3: TGTGCCAGCAGCCTTATTAGGACTGAAGCTTTCTTT. The J gene is TRBJ1-1, the V gene TRBV12-3 or TRBV12-4; no firm D call. There are 12 residues in the CDR3. V was shortened by 6 bases and J by 5 bases, with 10 bases between the two germline ends.